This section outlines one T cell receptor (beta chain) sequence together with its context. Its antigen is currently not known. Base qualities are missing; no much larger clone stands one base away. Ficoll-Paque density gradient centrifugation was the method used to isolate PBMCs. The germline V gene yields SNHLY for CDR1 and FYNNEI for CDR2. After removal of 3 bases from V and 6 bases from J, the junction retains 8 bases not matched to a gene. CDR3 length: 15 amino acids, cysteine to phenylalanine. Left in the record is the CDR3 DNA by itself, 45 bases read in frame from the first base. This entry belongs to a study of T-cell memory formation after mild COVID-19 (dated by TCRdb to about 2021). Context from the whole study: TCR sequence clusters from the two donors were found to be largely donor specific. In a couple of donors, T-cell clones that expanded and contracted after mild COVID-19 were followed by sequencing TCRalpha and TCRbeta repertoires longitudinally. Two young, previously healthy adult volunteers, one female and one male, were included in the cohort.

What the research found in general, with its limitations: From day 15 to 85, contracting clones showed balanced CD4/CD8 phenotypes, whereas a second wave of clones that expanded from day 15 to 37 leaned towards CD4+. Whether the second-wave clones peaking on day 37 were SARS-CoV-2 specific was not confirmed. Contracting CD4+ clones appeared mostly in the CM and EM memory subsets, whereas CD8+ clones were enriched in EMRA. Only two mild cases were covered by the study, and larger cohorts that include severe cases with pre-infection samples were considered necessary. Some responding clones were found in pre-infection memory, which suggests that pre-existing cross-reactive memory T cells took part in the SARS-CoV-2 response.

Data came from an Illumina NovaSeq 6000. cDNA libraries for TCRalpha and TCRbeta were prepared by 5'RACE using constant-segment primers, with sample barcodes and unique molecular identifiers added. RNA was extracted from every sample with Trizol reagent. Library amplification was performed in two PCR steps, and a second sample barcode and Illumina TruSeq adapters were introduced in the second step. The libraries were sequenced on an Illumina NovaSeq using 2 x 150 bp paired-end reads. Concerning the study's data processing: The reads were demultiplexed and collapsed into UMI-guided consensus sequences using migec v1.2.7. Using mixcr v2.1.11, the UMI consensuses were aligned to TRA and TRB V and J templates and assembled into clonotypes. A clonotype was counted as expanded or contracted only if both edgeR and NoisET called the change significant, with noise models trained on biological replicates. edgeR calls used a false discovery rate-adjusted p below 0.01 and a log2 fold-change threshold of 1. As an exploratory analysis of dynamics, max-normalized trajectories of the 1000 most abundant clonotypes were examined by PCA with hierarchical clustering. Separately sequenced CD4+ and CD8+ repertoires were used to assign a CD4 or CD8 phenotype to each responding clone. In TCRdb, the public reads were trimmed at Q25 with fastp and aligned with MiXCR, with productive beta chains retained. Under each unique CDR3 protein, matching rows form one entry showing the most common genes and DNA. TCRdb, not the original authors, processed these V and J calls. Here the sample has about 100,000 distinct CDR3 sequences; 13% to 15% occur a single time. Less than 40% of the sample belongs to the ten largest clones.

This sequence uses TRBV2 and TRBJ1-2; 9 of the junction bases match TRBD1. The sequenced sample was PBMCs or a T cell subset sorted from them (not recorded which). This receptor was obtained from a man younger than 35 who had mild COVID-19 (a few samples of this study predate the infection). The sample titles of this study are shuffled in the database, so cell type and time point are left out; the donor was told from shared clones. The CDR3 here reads CASSEWDRDVNGYTF. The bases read TGTGCCAGCAGTGAGTGGGACAGGGACGTAAATGGCTACACCTTC.